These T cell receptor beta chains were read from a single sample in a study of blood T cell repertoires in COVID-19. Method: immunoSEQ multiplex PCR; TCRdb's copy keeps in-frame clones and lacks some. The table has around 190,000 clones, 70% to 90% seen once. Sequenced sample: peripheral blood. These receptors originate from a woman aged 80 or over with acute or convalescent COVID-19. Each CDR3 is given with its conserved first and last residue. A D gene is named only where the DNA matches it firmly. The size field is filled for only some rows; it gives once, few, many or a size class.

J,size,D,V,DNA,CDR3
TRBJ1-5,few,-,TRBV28,TGTGCCAGCAGTTTATTGGGTTGGGCCCAGCCCCAGCATTTT,CASSLLGWAQPQHF
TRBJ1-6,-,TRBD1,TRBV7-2,TGTGCCAGCAGCGTAAACGTACAGGGGGCCGGTTCACCCCTCCACTTT,CASSVNVQGAGSPLHF
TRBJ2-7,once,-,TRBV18,TGTGCCAGCTCACCGAACGAAGGAGGCGAGCAGTACTTC,CASSPNEGGEQYF
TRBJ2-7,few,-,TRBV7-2,TGTGCCAGCTCCAGCGGCTGGGGATCCTACGAGCAGTACTTC,CASSSGWGSYEQYF
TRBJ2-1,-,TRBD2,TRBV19,TGTGCCAGTAGTGATGGGGGCGGGAGGAGAAGTAAGGAGCAGTTCTTC,CASSDGGGRRSKEQFF
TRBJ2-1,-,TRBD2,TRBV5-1,TGCGCCAGCAGCTCAAGCGGGAGGCCCTACAATGAGCAGTTCTTC,CASSSSGRPYNEQFF
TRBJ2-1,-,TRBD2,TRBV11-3,TGTGCCAGCAGCTTATGTGGACTAGCGTCTACGTACAATGAGCAGTTCTTC,CASSLCGLASTYNEQFF
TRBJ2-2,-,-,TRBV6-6,TGTGCCAGCAGTTACGACTGGACCGGGGAGCTGTTTTTT,CASSYDWTGELFF
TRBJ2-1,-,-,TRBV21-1,TGTGCCAGCAGCAAAGCTCCGGGACTAGCGGGAGTTATCGATGAGCAGTTCTTC,CASSKAPGLAGVIDEQFF
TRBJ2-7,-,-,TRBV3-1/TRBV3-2,TGTGCCAGCAGCCAAAGTACAGGGCGAGGTCAGTACTTC,CASSQSTGRGQYF
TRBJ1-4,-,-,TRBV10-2,TGCGCCAGCAGTGAGGGTCCGGGAAAACTGTTTTTT,CASSEGPGKLFF
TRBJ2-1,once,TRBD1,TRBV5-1,TGCGCCAGCAGCGGGACAGGGAGCTCCTACAATGAGCAGTTCTTC,CASSGTGSSYNEQFF
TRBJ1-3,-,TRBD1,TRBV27,TGTGCCAGCAGTCGGGGGACAGGGTCCTCTGGAAACACCATATATTTT,CASSRGTGSSGNTIYF
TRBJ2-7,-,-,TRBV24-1,TGTGCCACCCGCGGGGACAGTTACGAGCAGTACTTC,CATRGDSYEQYF
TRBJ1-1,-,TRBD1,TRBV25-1,TGTGCCAGCAGTAAGCTCCCGGGACAGGAGAACACTGAAGCTTTCTTT,CASSKLPGQENTEAFF
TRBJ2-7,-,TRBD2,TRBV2,TGTGCCACTTCTACGACCGGGGGGACGGAGCAGTACTTC,CATSTTGGTEQYF
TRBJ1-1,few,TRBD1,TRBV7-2,TGTGCCAGCAGCTTACGGACAGGGGAAGCTTTCTTT,CASSLRTGEAFF
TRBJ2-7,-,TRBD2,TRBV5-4,TGTGCCAGCAGCCCGGGACTAGCGGGTGTCGAGCAGTACTTC,CASSPGLAGVEQYF
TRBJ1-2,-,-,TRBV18,TGTGCCAGCTCACCGGCACTAAACTATGGCTACACCTTC,CASSPALNYGYTF
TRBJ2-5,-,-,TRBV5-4,TGTGCCAGCAGCCACGGGGAGACCCAGTACTTC,CASSHGETQYF
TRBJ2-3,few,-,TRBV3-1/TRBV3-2,TGTGCCAGCAGCCAAGACGGGTATACGCAGTATTTT,CASSQDGYTQYF
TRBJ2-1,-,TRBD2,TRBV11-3,TGTGCCAGCAGCTTAGTTGGGACTAGCGGGGAGCAGTTCTTC,CASSLVGTSGEQFF
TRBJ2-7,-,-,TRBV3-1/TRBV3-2,TGTGCCAGCAGCCAAGATTACAGTAGGTCCTACGAGCAGTACTTC,CASSQDYSRSYEQYF
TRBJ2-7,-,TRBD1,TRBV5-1,TGCGCCAGCAGCTTGATCACAGGGGGGAATTACGAGCAGTACTTC,CASSLITGGNYEQYF
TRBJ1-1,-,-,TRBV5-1,TGCGCCAGCAGCTTGACACAGTTTGAAGCTTTCTTT,CASSLTQFEAFF
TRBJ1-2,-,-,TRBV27,TGTGCCAGCAGTTTTCTGGGGCCACGAAATGGCTACACCTTC,CASSFLGPRNGYTF
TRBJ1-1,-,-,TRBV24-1,TGTGCCACCAGTGACTCAGGGTCCCTAATCGCTTTCTTT,CATSDSGSLIAFF
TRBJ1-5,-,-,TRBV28,TGTGCCAGCAGTTTTAACGGGAACAATCAGCCCCAGCATTTT,CASSFNGNNQPQHF
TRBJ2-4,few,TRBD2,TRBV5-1,TGCGCCAGCAGCTTGTCGCGGGGGGGCGCAAACATTCAGTACTTC,CASSLSRGGANIQYF
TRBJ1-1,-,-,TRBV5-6,TGTGCCAGCAGCTTGGGACAGCGTAACACTGAAGCTTTCTTT,CASSLGQRNTEAFF
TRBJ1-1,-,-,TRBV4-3,TGCGCCAGCAGCCAAGAGTCGGACACTGAAGCTTTCTTT,CASSQESDTEAFF
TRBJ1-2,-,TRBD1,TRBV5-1,TGCGCCAGCAGCCCCGACAGGGGGGAAGGTGGCTACACCTTC,CASSPDRGEGGYTF
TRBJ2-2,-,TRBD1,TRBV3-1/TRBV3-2,TGTGCCAGCAGCCAACGGACAGGGGGCGTATCCGGGGAGCTGTTTTTT,CASSQRTGGVSGELFF
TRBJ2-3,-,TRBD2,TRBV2,TGTGCCAGCAGAAAACAGGTTAGCCCTAGCGGGAGGCCCACAGATACGCAGTATTTT,CASRKQVSPSGRPTDTQYF
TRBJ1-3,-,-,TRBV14,TGTGCCAGCAGCCGGACAGTCTCTGGAAACACCATATATTTT,CASSRTVSGNTIYF
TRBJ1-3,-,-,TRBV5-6,TGTGCCAGCAGCCTAATCTCTGGAAACACCATATATTTT,CASSLISGNTIYF
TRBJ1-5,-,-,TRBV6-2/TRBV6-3,TGTGCCAGCAGTTACCCCAACTTGTCGGAGGGGCCCCAGCATTTT,CASSYPNLSEGPQHF
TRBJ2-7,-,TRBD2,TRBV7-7,TGTGCTAGCAGCCTCTCGACTAGCGGGAGCGGTGAGCAGTACTTC,CASSLSTSGSGEQYF
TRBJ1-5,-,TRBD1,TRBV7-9,TGTGCCAGCAGCCTTGGACAGGGGGATGGTAGCAATCAGCCCCAGCATTTT,CASSLGQGDGSNQPQHF
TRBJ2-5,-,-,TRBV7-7,TGTGCTAGCAGCTTAGGAGGGAGTGGCAGAGTAGCAGAGACCCAGTACTTC,CASSLGGSGRVAETQYF
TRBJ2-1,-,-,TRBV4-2,TGTGCCAGCAGCCAAGAAGTCAGCGTTAGGTACAATGAGCAGTTCTTC,CASSQEVSVRYNEQFF
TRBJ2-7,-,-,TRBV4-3,TGCGCCAGCAGCCTCTACCGCCGGGACAACTACGAGCAGTACTTC,CASSLYRRDNYEQYF
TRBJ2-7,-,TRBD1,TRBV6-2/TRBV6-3,TGTGCCAGCAGTTACTCAACTAGGTGGGGACAGGATAACTACGAGCAGTACTTC,CASSYSTRWGQDNYEQYF
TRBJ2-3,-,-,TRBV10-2,TGCGCCAGCCTGGCTACCGGGGGAGCAGATACGCAGTATTTT,CASLATGGADTQYF
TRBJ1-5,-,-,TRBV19,TGTGCCAGTAGTTCGGCGAGACACGGCAATCAGCCCCAGCATTTT,CASSSARHGNQPQHF
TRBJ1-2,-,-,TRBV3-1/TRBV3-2,TGTGCCAGCAGCCAAGTCTCCGCTAACTATGGCTACACCTTC,CASSQVSANYGYTF
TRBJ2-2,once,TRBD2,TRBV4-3,TGCGCCAGCAGCCACCTAGCGGGAGAAGGCACCGGGGAGCTGTTTTTT,CASSHLAGEGTGELFF
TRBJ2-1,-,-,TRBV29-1,TGCAGCGTTGCATCGGGTGGGGGCCGGTCCTACAATGAGCAGTTCTTC,CSVASGGGRSYNEQFF
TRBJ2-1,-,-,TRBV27,TGTGCCAGCAGTTACGTTTTCCGTGGGGCTAGCGATGAGCAGTTCTTC,CASSYVFRGASDEQFF
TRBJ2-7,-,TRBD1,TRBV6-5,TGTGCCAGCAGTCGGACAGGGCTATCCTACGAGCAGTACTTC,CASSRTGLSYEQYF
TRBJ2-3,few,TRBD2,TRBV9,TGTGCCAGCAGCTCTAACCTCCGGACTAGCGGTCATAGCACAGATACGCAGTATTTT,CASSSNLRTSGHSTDTQYF
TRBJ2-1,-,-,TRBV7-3,TGTGCCAGCAGCTTATCGGTCGGGAGTGCTAATGAGCAGTTCTTC,CASSLSVGSANEQFF
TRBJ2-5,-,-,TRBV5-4,TGTGCCAGCAGCTTGGGGGCGGACACCGGAACAAGAACCCAGTACTTC,CASSLGADTGTRTQYF
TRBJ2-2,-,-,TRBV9,TGTGCCAGCAGCGCCTACACCGGGGAGCTGTTTTTT,CASSAYTGELFF
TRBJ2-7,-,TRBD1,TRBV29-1,TGCAGCGTGAACAGGGGACCCTACGAGCAGTACTTC,CSVNRGPYEQYF